These 4 T cell receptor beta chains were sequenced from one sample in a study of blood T cell repertoires in COVID-19. Repertoires were generated with immunoSEQ multiplex PCR, while TCRdb's copy carries only in-frame clones and drops some. This sample has about 58,000 clones, with about 91% found just once. Specimen: peripheral blood. The receptors derive from a woman aged 55-69 years with active COVID-19.

DNA for the CDR3: TGTGCTAGTGGCTCCGGGACAGGGTTTCAGCCCCAGCATTTT. This gives the protein CASGSGTGFQPQHF. J is TRBJ1-5 and V is TRBV12-5; the match to TRBD1 covers 9 bases. The CDR3 spans 14 residues. Germline lookup yields CDR1 LGHNT and CDR2 FRNRAP. V gave up 6 bases and J gave up 6 bases; unmatched junction bases: 6.

The rearrangement uses TRBV5-1 and TRBJ2-5; 7 nucleotides align to TRBD1. Germline CDR1 SGHRS, CDR2 YFSETQ. This CDR3 spans 14 amino acids. Germline trimming cut 4 bases from V and 2 bases from J; bases unmatched to any gene: 5. CDR3 residues: CASSAPGGQETQYF. CDR3 DNA: TGCGCCAGCAGCGCCCCAGGGGGACAAGAGACCCAGTACTTC. The whole variable domain, remainder taken from reference TRBV5-1 and TRBJ2-5, is KAGVTQTPRYLIKTRGQQVTLSCSPISGHRSVSWYQQTPGQGLQFLFEYFSETQRNKGNFPGRFSGRQFSNSRSEMNVSTLELGDSALYLCASSAPGGQETQYFGPGTRLLVL.

This clone was counted once. The V gene is TRBV5-8, the J gene TRBJ2-1; D might be TRBD2 (5 bases). Germline V gene sequence: CDR1 SGHTS, CDR2 YDEGEE. Trimming stripped 0 bases from V and 5 bases from J, with 12 bases between. The CDR3 has 15 residues. This chain's CDR3 is CASSLAVGRHNEQFF. CDR3 nucleotides: TGTGCCAGCAGCTTGGCCGTAGGGAGACACAATGAGCAGTTCTTC. The full variable domain, with the rest looked up from reference TRBV5-8 and TRBJ2-1, is EAGVTQSPTHLIKTRGQQATLRCSPISGHTSVYWYQQALGLGLQFLLWYDEGEERNRGNFPPRFSGRQFPNYSSELNVNALELEDSALYLCASSLAVGRHNEQFFGPGTRLTVL.

The chain uses TRBV30 and TRBJ1-1, with TRBD1 identical over 10 bases. Per germline, CDR1 GTSNPN and CDR2 SVGIG (reference sequence). The CDR3 loop spans 12 amino acids. With V trimmed by 4 bases and J by 9 bases, 5 bases remained unmatched. The CDR3 spells CAWTRDRGKAFF. In DNA form, the CDR3 reads TGTGCCTGGACCAGGGACAGGGGAAAAGCTTTCTTT.